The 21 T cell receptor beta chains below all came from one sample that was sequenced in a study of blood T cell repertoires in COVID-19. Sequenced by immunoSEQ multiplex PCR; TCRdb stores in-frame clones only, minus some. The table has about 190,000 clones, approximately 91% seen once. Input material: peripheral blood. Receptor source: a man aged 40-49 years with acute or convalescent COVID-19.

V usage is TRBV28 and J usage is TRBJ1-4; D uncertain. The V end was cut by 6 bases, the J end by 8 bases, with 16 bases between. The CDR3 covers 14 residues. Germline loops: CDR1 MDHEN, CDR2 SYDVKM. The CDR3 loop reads CASRLPLGTEKLFF. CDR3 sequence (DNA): TGTGCCAGCAGACTCCCCCTCGGTACGGAAAAACTGTTTTTT.

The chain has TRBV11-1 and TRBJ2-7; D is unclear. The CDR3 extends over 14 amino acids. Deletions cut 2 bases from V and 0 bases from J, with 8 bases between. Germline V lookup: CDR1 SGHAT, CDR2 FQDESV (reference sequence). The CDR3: CASSLSDGSYEQYF. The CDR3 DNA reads TGTGCCAGCAGCTTAAGCGACGGCTCCTACGAGCAGTACTTC.

DNA for the CDR3: TGTGCCAGCAGTCCCCCCCAGGGGGCATGGACTGAAGCTTTCTTT. This codes for CASSPPQGAWTEAFF. The J gene is TRBJ1-1, the V gene TRBV28; 8 bases fit TRBD1. The CDR3 runs 15 residues. CDR1 MDHEN and CDR2 SYDVKM come from the germline V gene. The J segment lost 5 bases and the V segment lost 5 bases, leaving 10 bases of the junction unmatched.

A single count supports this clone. CDR3: CASSPGGLTGNTIYF. The CDR3 region has the DNA TGCGCCAGCAGCCCAGGGGGCCTGACTGGAAACACCATATATTTT. The chain joins TRBV5-1 to TRBJ1-3, with TRBD1 matching 8 bases. J was trimmed by 2 bases and V by 4 bases; bases with no gene match: 5. CDR1 is SGHRS and CDR2 is YFSETQ in the germline V gene. CDR3 length: 15 amino acids. The full variable domain, in which reference TRBV5-1 and TRBJ1-3 provide the parts outside the CDR3, is KAGVTQTPRYLIKTRGQQVTLSCSPISGHRSVSWYQQTPGQGLQFLFEYFSETQRNKGNFPGRFSGRQFSNSRSEMNVSTLELGDSALYLCASSPGGLTGNTIYFGEGSWLTVV.

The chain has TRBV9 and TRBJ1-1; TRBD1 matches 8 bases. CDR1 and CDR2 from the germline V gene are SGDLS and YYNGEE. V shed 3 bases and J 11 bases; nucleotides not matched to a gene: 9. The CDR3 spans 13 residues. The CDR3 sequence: CASSGGQDPGAFF. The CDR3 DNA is TGTGCCAGCAGCGGGGGACAGGACCCTGGGGCTTTCTTT.

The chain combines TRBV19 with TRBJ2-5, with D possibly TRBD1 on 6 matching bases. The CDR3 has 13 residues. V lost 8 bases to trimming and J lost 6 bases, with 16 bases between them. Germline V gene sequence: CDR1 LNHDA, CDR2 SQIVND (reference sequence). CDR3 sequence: CASHDGQGKTQYF. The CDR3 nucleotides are TGTGCCAGTCATGACGGGCAGGGGAAGACCCAGTACTTC.

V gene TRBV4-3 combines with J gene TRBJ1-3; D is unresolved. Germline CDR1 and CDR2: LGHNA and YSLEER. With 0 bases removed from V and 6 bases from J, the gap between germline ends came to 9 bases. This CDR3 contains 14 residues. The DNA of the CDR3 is TGCGCCAGCAGCCAAGAGGTCTCGGTAAACACCATATATTTT. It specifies CASSQEVSVNTIYF.

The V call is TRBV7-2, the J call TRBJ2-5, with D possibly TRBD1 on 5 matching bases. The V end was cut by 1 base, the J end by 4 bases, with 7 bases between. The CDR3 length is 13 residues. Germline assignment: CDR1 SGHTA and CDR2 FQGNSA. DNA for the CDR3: TGTGCCAGCAGCTTAGGCAGGGTAGAGACCCAGTACTTC. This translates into CASSLGRVETQYF.

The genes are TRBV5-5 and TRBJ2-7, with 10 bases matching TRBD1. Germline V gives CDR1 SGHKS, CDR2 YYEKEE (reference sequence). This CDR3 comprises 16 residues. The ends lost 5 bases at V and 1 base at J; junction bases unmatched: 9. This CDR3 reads CASSFGQGGPSYEQYF. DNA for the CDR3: TGTGCCAGCAGTTTCGGACAGGGGGGGCCTTCCTACGAGCAGTACTTC. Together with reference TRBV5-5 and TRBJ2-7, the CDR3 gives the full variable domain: DAGVTQSPTHLIKTRGQQVTLRCSPISGHKSVSWYQQVLGQGPQFIFQYYEKEERGRGNFPDRFSARQFPNYSSELNVNALLLGDSALYLCASSFGQGGPSYEQYFGPGTRLTVT.

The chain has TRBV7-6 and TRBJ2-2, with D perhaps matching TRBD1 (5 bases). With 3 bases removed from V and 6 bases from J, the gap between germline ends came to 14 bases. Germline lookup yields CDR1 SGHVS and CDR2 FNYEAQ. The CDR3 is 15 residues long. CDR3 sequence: CASSFVRGKAGELFF. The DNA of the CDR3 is TGTGCCAGCAGCTTTGTTAGGGGAAAGGCCGGGGAGCTGTTTTTT.

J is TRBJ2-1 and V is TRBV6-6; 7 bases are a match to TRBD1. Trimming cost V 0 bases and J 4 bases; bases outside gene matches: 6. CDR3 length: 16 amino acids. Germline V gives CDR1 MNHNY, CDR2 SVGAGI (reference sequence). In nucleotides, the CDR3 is TGTGCCAGCAGTTACTCGGACAGGAAACTTTACAATGAGCAGTTCTTC. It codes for CASSYSDRKLYNEQFF.

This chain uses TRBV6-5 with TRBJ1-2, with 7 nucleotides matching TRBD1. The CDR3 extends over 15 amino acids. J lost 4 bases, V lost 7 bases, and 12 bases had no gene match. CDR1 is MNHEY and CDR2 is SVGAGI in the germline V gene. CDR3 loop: CASTPGGQPPYGYTF. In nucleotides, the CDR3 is TGTGCCAGCACCCCCGGGGGACAGCCTCCCTATGGCTACACCTTC.

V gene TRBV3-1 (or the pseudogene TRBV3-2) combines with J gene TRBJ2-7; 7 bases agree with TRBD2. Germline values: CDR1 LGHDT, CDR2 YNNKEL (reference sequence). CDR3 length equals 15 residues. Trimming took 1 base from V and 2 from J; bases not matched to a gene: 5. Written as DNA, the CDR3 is TGTGCCAGCAGCCAAGGTGGGCTAGCGGCCTACGAGCAGTACTTC. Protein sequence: CASSQGGLAAYEQYF.

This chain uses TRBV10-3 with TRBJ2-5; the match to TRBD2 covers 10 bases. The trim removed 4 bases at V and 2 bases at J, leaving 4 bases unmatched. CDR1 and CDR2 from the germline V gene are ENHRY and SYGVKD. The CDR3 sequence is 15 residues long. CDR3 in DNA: TGTGCCATCAGTGTTGGTAGCGGGGGGCAAGAGACCCAGTACTTC. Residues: CAISVGSGGQETQYF.

In DNA, the CDR3 is TGTGCCAGCGGACAGGGTATACAAGAGACCCAGTACTTC. Translating gives CASGQGIQETQYF. This chain joins TRBV6-5 and TRBJ2-5, with 8 bases matching TRBD1. Per germline, CDR1 MNHEY and CDR2 SVGAGI. Trimming cost V 8 bases and J 2 bases; bases outside gene matches: 4. The CDR3 loop spans 13 amino acids.

The CDR3 is CASSPGTGGGAIQYF. The CDR3, as DNA: TGCGCCAGCAGCCCGGGGACAGGTGGTGGAGCCATTCAGTACTTC. V usage is TRBV5-1 and J usage is TRBJ2-4; 8 nucleotides agree with TRBD1. V was pared by 4 bases and J by 9 bases, with 12 bases of the junction left unmatched. This CDR3 is 15 amino acids long. CDR1 SGHRS and CDR2 YFSETQ come from the germline V gene.

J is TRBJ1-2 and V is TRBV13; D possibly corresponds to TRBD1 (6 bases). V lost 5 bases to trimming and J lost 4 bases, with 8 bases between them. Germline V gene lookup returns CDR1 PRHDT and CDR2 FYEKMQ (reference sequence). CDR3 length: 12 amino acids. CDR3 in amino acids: CASSLQGYGYTF. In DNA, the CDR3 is TGTGCCAGCAGCCTACAGGGCTATGGCTACACCTTC.

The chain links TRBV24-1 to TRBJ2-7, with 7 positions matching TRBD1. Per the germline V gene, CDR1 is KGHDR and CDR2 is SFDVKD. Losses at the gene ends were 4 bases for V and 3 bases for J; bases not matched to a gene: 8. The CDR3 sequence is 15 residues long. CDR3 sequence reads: CATSDPTTGFYEQYF. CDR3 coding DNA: TGTGCCACCAGTGACCCTACGACAGGGTTCTACGAGCAGTACTTC.

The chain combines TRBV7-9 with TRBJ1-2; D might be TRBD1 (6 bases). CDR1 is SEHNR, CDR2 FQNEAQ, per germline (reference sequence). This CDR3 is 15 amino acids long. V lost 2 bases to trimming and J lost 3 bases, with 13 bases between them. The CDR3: CASSLTGGSHYGYTF. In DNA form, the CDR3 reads TGTGCCAGCAGCTTAACGGGGGGCTCGCACTATGGCTACACCTTC.

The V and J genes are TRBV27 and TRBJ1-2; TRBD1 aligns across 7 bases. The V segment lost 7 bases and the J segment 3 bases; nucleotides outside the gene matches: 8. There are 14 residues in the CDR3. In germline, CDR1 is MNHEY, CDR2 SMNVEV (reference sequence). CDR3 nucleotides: TGTGCCAGCACCCGACAGGGCGGGTACTATGGCTACACCTTC. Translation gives CASTRQGGYYGYTF.

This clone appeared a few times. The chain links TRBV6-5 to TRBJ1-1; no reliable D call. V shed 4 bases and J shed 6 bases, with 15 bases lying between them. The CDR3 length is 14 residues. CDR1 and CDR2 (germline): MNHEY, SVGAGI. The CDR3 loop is CASSLDGLRAEAFF. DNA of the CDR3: TGTGCCAGCAGTTTAGATGGTCTGAGGGCTGAAGCTTTCTTT.